Shown below are 3 T cell receptor beta chains from a single sample sequenced in a study of vaccination effects on CD4 cells after COVID-19. Using immunoSEQ multiplex PCR, the repertoire was profiled, and TCRdb retains in-frame clones only, with some absent. The sample records about 54,000 clones, roughly 80% being singletons. With the ViraFEST assay, the study expanded antigen-specific CD4+ T cells using viral peptide pools, then sequenced them. Subsequent to a culture period of more than 8 days, CD4+ T cells were isolated. These TCRs' antigens remain unknown. The input for sequencing was CD4+ T cells from PBMCs cultured with HCoV-229E spike peptides, taken before COVID-19 vaccination. Receptor source: a human donor who received a COVID-19 vaccine.

The chain uses TRBV24-1 and TRBJ2-5; D may correspond to TRBD1 or TRBD2 (6 bases each). Per germline, CDR1 KGHDR and CDR2 SFDVKD. Deletions cut 2 bases from V and 4 bases from J, with 19 bases between. This CDR3 is 17 amino acids long. Here the CDR3 reads CATSDWGAGVRGETQYF. DNA for the CDR3: TGTGCCACCAGTGATTGGGGGGCCGGGGTAAGAGGAGAGACCCAGTACTTC.

The J gene is TRBJ2-3, the V gene TRBV7-7, with 9 bases aligning to TRBD2. Germline loops: CDR1 SSHAT, CDR2 FNYEAQ (reference sequence). This CDR3 is built from 16 residues. J lost 2 bases, V lost 5 bases, and 8 bases had no gene match. CDR3 nucleotide sequence: TGTGCCAGCAGCAGCAAAGCGGGGGGCCCCACAGATACGCAGTATTTT. Amino acids: CASSSKAGGPTDTQYF.

The genes are TRBV15 and TRBJ1-1, with TRBD1 as a possible D gene (5 bases). V lost 5 bases, J lost 7 bases, and 11 bases lay in between. CDR3 length equals 12 residues. The germline V gene encodes CDR1 LNHNV and CDR2 YYDKDF (reference sequence). The CDR3 is CATSSGPREAFF. CDR3 coding DNA: TGTGCCACCAGCTCGGGACCGCGTGAAGCTTTCTTT.